This T cell receptor (beta chain) originates from a study of blood T cell repertoires in COVID-19. On the study more broadly: Some COVID-19 samples were acute and others convalescent; all came from the United States, Italy and Spain. The analysed material was cDNA or gDNA that came from T cells, B-cell-depleted T cells, or PBMCs.

Methods used by the authors: For nucleated cells, counts were estimated from reference gene primer amplification. Clones were read by immunoSEQ multiplex PCR, and TCRdb kept only the in-frame ones, dropping some. Clone size and the V and J calls come from that table; the DNA yielded D and trimming. The sample carries approximately 21,000 clones, 90% recorded once. V was clipped by 5 bases and J by 2 bases, with 15 bases between them. This CDR3 is 15 amino acids long. From germline, CDR1 is SEHNR and CDR2 FQNEAQ (reference sequence). Only one count was recorded for this clone. V is TRBV7-9 and J is TRBJ2-5, with D hard to call. This clonotype was obtained from a human donor in a cohort sampled during active COVID-19. The source material was peripheral blood. The CDR3, as DNA: TGTGCCAGCAGCCCGCACCCCGGAGAACAAGAGACCCAGTACTTC. Residues: CASSPHPGEQETQYF.